This T cell receptor (beta chain) stems from a study of response to subunit inactivated influenza vaccine. In TCRdb, the RT-PCR reads were re-called with MiXCR into one record per CDR3 protein. This table has about 570,000 distinct CDR3 sequences, 11% appearing once. V shed 5 bases and J 10 bases; nucleotides not matched to a gene: 9. Germline CDR1 SEHNR, CDR2 FQNEAQ (reference sequence). The CDR3 has 15 amino acids. This clonotype came up a few times. These data also formed part of another study, on T cells expressing NK-cell markers. That paper adds: UMIs were included in TCR beta cDNA generated by 5'RACE template switching. Several experiments employed an anti-gamma-delta TCR antibody to confine sorting to alpha-beta TCR T cells. In a handful of donors, dominant NKG2C+ clonotypes were roughly 1.0-8% of CD8+ T cells. Expanded clones of NKG2C+ T cells had an unclear HCMV specificity.

The chain combines TRBV7-9 with TRBJ2-5; 14 positions agree with TRBD2. The sequence was collected from a man aged 50 to 60 who received an inactivated influenza vaccine. The material sequenced was PBMCs from blood, taken on the day of vaccination. The CDR3 DNA sequence: TGTGCCAGCAGCGAGCTGGGGACTAGCGGGAGAGTCCAGTACTTC. This gives the protein CASSELGTSGRVQYF.